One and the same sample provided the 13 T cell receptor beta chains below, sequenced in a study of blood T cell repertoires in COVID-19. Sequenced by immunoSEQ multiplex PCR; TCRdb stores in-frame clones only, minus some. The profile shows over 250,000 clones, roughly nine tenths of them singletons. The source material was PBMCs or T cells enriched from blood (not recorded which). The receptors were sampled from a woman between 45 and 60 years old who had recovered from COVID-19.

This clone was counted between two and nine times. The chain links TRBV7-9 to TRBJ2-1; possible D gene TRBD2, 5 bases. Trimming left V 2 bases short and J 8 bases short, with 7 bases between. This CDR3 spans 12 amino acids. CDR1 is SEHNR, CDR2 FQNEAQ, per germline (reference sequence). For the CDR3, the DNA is TGTGCCAGCAGCTTAATGGACTATGAGCAGTTCTTC. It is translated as CASSLMDYEQFF.

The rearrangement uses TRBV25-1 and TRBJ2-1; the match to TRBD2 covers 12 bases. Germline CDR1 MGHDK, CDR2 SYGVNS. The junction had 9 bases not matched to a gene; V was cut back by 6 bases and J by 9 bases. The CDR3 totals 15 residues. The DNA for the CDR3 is TGTGCCAGCAGGGCGACTAGCGGGAGCATCGTTGAGCAGTTCTTC. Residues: CASRATSGSIVEQFF.

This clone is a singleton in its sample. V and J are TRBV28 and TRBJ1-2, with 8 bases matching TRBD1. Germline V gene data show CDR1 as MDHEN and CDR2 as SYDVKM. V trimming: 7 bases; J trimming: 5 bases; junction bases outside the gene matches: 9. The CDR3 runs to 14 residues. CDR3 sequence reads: CASTTPDRAYGYTF. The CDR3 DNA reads TGTGCCAGCACCACTCCGGACAGGGCTTATGGCTACACCTTC.

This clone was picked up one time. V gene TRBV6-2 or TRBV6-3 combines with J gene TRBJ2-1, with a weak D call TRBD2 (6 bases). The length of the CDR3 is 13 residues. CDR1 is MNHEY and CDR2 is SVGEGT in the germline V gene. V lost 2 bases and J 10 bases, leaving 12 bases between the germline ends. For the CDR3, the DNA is TGTGCCAGCAGTTACGGGGGGTCGTTCGAGCAGTTCTTC. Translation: CASSYGGSFEQFF.

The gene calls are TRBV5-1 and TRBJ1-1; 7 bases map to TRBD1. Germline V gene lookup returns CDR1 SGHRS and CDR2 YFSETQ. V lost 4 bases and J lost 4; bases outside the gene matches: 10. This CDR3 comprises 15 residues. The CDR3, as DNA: TGCGCCAGCAGCCTTCAACAGGGGTTAGGCACTGAAGCTTTCTTT. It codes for CASSLQQGLGTEAFF.

In nucleotides, the CDR3 is TGTGCCAGCAGCTTCGACTCTGGTCCTTCAGAAAAACTGTTTTTT. Its protein is CASSFDSGPSEKLFF. The rearrangement joins TRBV7-2 to TRBJ1-4; D ambiguous. Trimming shortened V by 3 bases and J by 8 bases, and 16 bases separated the two germline ends. This CDR3 is built from 15 residues. Germline CDR1 is SGHTA and CDR2 is FQGNSA.

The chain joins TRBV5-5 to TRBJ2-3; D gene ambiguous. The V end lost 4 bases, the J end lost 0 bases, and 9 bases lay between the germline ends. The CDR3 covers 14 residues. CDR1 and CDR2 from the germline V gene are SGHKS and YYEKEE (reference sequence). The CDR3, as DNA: TGTGCCAGCAGCGACCCGGGTAGCACAGATACGCAGTATTTT. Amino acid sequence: CASSDPGSTDTQYF.

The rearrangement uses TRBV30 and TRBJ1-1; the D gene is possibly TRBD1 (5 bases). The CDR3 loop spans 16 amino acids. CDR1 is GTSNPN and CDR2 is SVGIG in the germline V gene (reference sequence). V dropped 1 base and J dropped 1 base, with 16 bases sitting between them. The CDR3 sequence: CAWSAIRDFQNTEAFF. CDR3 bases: TGTGCCTGGAGTGCGATCCGGGACTTCCAGAACACTGAAGCTTTCTTT.

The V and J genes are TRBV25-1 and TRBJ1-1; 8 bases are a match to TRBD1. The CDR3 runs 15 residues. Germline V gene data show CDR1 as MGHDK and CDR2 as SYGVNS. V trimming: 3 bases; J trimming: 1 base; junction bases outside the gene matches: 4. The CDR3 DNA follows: TGTGCCAGCAGTGACTACGGGACAGGGAACACTGAAGCTTTCTTT. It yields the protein CASSDYGTGNTEAFF.

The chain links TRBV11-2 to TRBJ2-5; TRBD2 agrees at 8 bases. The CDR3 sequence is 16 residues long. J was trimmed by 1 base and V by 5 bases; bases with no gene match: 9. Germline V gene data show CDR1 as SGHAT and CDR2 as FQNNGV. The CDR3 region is CASSLTSAMGQETQYF. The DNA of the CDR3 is TGTGCCAGCAGCCTGACTAGCGCGATGGGCCAAGAGACCCAGTACTTC.

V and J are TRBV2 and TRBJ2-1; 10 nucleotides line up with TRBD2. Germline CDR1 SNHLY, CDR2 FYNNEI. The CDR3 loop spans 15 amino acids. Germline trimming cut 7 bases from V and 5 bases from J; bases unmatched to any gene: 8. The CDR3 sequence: CASMVLLAGNNEQFF. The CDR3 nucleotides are TGTGCCAGCATGGTCCTACTAGCGGGAAACAATGAGCAGTTCTTC.

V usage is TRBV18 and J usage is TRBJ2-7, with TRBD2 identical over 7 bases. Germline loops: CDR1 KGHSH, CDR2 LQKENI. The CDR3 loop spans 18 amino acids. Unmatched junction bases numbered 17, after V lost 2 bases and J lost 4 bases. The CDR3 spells CASSPAGIAGGRIYEQYF. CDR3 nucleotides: TGTGCCAGCTCACCAGCGGGTATTGCGGGCGGGAGAATATACGAGCAGTACTTC. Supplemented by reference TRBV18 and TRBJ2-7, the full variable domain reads NAGVMQNPRHLVRRRGQEARLRCSPMKGHSHVYWYRQLPEEGLKFMVYLQKENIIDESGMPKERFSAEFPKEGPSILRIQQVVRGDSAAYFCASSPAGIAGGRIYEQYFGPGTRLTVT.

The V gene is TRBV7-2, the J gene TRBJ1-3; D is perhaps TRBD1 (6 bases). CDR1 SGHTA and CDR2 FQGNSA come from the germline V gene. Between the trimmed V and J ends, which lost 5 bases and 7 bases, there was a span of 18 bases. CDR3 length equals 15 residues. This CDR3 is CASSPDKGQGNTIYF. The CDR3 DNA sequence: TGTGCCAGCAGCCCGGACAAGGGACAAGGGAACACCATATATTTT.